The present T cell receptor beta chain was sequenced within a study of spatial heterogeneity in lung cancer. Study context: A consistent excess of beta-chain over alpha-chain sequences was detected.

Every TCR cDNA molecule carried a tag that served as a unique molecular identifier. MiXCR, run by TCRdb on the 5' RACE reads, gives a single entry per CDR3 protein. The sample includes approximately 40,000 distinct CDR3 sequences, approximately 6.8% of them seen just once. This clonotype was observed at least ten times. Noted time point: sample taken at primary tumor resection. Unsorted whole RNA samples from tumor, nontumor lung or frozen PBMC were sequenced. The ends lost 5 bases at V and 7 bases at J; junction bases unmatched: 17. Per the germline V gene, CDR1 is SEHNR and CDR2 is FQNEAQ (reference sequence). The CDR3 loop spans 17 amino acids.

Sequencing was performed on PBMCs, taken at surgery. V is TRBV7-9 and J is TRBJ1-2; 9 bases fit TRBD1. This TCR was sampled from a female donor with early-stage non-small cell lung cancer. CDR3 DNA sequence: TGTGCCAGCAGCCCCCCGACAGGGGGGAGACCTAGGGGTGGCTACACCTTC. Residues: CASSPPTGGRPRGGYTF.